This entry is about one TCR beta chain. These data originate in a study of Ad26.COV2.S vaccination and SARS-CoV-2 variants. Assay used: immunoSEQ multiplex PCR; TCRdb lists only in-frame clones, some missing. Here the sample spans approximately 400,000 clones, roughly 94% being singletons. This TCR was recovered from a human donor who had recovered from COVID-19. Here the sequenced sample was peripheral blood, taken after recovery from COVID-19.

The CDR3 DNA follows: TGCGCCAGCAGTGAGTCGAGCGGAGCTACCGGGGAGCTGTTTTTT. Its translation is CASSESSGATGELFF. The chain uses TRBV10-2 and TRBJ2-2; maybe TRBD2 (5 bases). This CDR3 region has 15 residues. CDR1 and CDR2 from the germline V gene are WSHSY and SAAADI. V was shortened by 0 bases and J by 5 bases, with 10 bases between the two germline ends.